This T cell receptor (beta chain) was recorded in a study of vaccination effects on CD4 cells after COVID-19. Findings and limits, study-wide: Healthy vaccinees had only 1 of 255 vaccine-induced clones cross-react with common cold coronaviruses. Clones arising from infection and from vaccination showed marked clonal contraction late after vaccination.

Regarding this clone: Its cognate antigen is unknown.

Subsequent to a culture period of around eleven days, CD4+ T cells were isolated. Two doses of either BNT162b2 or mRNA-1273 were given to each participant. Nucleocapsid antibody tests were negative, and the vaccine recipients had no prior SARS-CoV-2 infection. The authors replaced half the medium with IL-2 medium on days 3 and 7. Only in-frame clones appear in the TCRdb table, and some are missing; sequencing was by immunoSEQ multiplex PCR. In the table there are about 45,000 clones, approximately 77% of which are singletons. The clonotype comes from a human donor who received a COVID-19 vaccine. The sequencing here drew on CD4+ T cells from PBMCs cultured without peptide, taken after COVID-19 vaccination.

Written as DNA, the CDR3 is TGTGCCAGCAGACGGCCGGGACTAGTTTCCGAGCAGTACTTC. Translated: CASRRPGLVSEQYF. The J gene is TRBJ2-7, the V gene TRBV5-4; 8 positions match TRBD2. Trimming cost V 5 bases and J 6 bases; bases outside gene matches: 10. CDR1 SGHNT and CDR2 YYREEE come from the germline V gene (reference sequence). The CDR3 runs to 14 residues.